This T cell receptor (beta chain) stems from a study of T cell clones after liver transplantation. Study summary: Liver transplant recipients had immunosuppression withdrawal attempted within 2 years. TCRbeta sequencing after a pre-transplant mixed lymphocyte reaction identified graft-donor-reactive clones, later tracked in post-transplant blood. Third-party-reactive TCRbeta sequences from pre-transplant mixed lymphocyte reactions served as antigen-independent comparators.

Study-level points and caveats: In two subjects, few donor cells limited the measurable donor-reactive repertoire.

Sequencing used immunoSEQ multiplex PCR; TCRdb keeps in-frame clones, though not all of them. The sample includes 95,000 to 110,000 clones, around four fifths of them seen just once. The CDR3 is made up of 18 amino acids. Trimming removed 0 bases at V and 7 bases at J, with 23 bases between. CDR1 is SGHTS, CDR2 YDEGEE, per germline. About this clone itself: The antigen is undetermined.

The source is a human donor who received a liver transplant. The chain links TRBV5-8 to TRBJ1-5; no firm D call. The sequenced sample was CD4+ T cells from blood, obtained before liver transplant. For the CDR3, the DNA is TGTGCCAGCAGCTTGGATGAGGGTAGGCAAAGAATCCTCCAGCCCCAGCATTTT. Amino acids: CASSLDEGRQRILQPQHF.